This TCR beta chain was captured by sequencing in a study of CD8+ T cells in alopecia areata. General study results and limits: Scalp sequencing also captures normal skin's resident alphabeta T cells.

From germline, CDR1 is GTSNPN and CDR2 SVGIG (reference sequence). This CDR3 is built from 13 residues. Trimming removed 7 bases from V and 1 base from J, with 11 bases in between. RNA was extracted and reverse transcribed into cDNA as the sequencing template. Assay: immunoSEQ multiplex PCR; the TCRdb copy retains only in-frame clones and omits some. The table has fewer than 150,000 clones, 30% to 40% seen once. With respect to this clone: The antigen remains undetermined.

Peripheral blood and lesional scalp punch biopsies came from alopecia areata patients. The J gene is TRBJ1-5, the V gene TRBV30; D call uncertain. The origin of this receptor is a human donor with alopecia areata. Sequencing was done on a sample of CD4+ T cells sorted from blood. CDR3 in DNA: TGTGCCTTCTCAGGCAGCAGCAATCAGCCCCAGCATTTT. This translates into CAFSGSSNQPQHF.